What follows are 23 T cell receptor beta chains derived from one specimen sequenced in a study of cytomegalovirus exposure and HLA in healthy donors. The PCR made use of 60 Vbeta and 13 Jbeta primers. Using immunoSEQ multiplex PCR, the repertoire was profiled, and TCRdb retains in-frame clones only, with some absent. The sample includes about 120,000 clones, under 70% of them seen just once. The specimen was PBMCs. These TCRs come from a man aged 18 to 29 in good health and CMV-seronegative.

V gene TRBV28 combines with J gene TRBJ1-4; TRBD1 might be the D (6 bases). CDR1 and CDR2 from the germline V gene are MDHEN and SYDVKM. The CDR3 loop spans 14 amino acids. V gave up 5 bases and J gave up 8 bases, with 15 bases separating them. The CDR3 nucleotides read TGTGCCAGCAGTATAACAGGGCTTGGAGAAAAACTGTTTTTT. Translation gives CASSITGLGEKLFF.

The chain is built from TRBV19 and TRBJ1-5, with 12 positions matching TRBD1. The CDR3 length is 16 residues. Germline CDR1 is LNHDA and CDR2 is SQIVND (reference sequence). Trimming took 5 bases from V and 6 from J; bases not matched to a gene: 8. CDR3 bases: TGTGCCAGTAGTGTGGGGACAGGGGGCTTTAGTCAGCCCCAGCATTTT. Residues: CASSVGTGGFSQPQHF.

This clone was observed a handful of times. V gene TRBV4-3 combines with J gene TRBJ2-4, with D possibly TRBD2 on 5 matching bases. Germline V gives CDR1 LGHNA, CDR2 YSLEER. V lost 4 bases, J lost 3 bases, and 13 bases lay in between. This CDR3 is 15 amino acids long. Written as DNA, the CDR3 is TGCGCCAGCAGCCCCGGGGTGGTCGACAAAAACATTCAGTACTTC. This encodes CASSPGVVDKNIQYF.

V and J are TRBV30 and TRBJ1-2; perhaps TRBD1 as D (6 bases). This CDR3 is 14 amino acids long. V was trimmed by 8 bases and J by 4 bases, leaving 20 bases between them. The germline gives CDR1 GTSNPN, CDR2 SVGIG (reference sequence). Here the CDR3 DNA reads TGTGCCGGCCCCGGCATTGGGGGGGCCTATGGCTACACCTTC. It codes for CAGPGIGGAYGYTF.

V gene TRBV18 combines with J gene TRBJ2-7; a weak D match, TRBD2 (7 bases). The CDR3 contains 19 residues. Between the trimmed V and J ends, which lost 4 bases and 0 bases, there was a span of 25 bases. The germline gives CDR1 KGHSH, CDR2 LQKENI. The CDR3 loop is CASSLLKSGTSYNSYEQYF. CDR3 nucleotides: TGTGCCAGCTCACTACTCAAAAGCGGGACAAGTTACAACTCCTACGAGCAGTACTTC.

This clone was recorded once. V and J are TRBV18 and TRBJ1-6; weak D call: TRBD1 (5 bases). The CDR3 is 15 residues long. Germline lookup yields CDR1 KGHSH and CDR2 LQKENI. Between the trimmed V and J ends, which lost 3 bases and 3 bases, there was a span of 9 bases. CDR3 amino acids: CASSPTAIYNSPLHF. The CDR3 nucleotides read TGTGCCAGCTCACCGACAGCGATCTATAATTCACCCCTCCACTTT.

This chain links TRBV18 with TRBJ1-5; 7 positions agree with TRBD1. The V segment lost 6 bases and the J segment 2 bases; nucleotides outside the gene matches: 1. CDR3 length equals 13 residues. The V gene's germline CDR1 is KGHSH and CDR2 LQKENI. As DNA, the CDR3 is TGTGCCAGCTCCGGACAGGGCAATCAGCCCCAGCATTTT. Translation gives CASSGQGNQPQHF.

The chain is built from TRBV7-8 and TRBJ2-5, with D maybe TRBD2 (7 bases). Trimming removed 5 bases from V and 5 bases from J, with 18 bases in between. The length of the CDR3 is 15 residues. Per germline, CDR1 SGHVS and CDR2 FQNEAQ. CDR3 in amino acids: CASSQLWGGGETQYF. CDR3 DNA: TGTGCCAGCAGCCAATTGTGGGGGGGCGGGGAGACCCAGTACTTC. The full variable domain, in which reference TRBV7-8 and TRBJ2-5 provide the parts outside the CDR3, is GAGVSQSPRYKVAKRGQDVALRCDPISGHVSLFWYQQALGQGPEFLTYFQNEAQLDKSGLPSDRFFAERPEGSVSTLKIQRTQQEDSAVYLCASSQLWGGGETQYFGPGTRLLVL.

This rearrangement joins TRBV2 to TRBJ2-3; TRBD2 matches 7 bases. The V segment lost 9 bases and the J segment 4 bases; nucleotides outside the gene matches: 7. This CDR3 is 13 amino acids long. Germline loops: CDR1 SNHLY, CDR2 FYNNEI. The CDR3 DNA is TGTGCCAGGCACGGCGGGAGCCCAGATACGCAGTATTTT. Residues: CARHGGSPDTQYF.

This chain connects TRBV12-5 to TRBJ1-1; 9 bases align to TRBD1. The length of the CDR3 is 15 residues. V dropped 1 base and J dropped 0; count of bases not matched to a gene: 0. Germline-derived CDR1 and CDR2 are LGHNT and FRNRAP. The CDR3 sequence: CASGLGTGVNTEAFF. The CDR3 DNA follows: TGTGCTAGTGGTTTGGGGACAGGGGTGAACACTGAAGCTTTCTTT. Looking up the rest from reference TRBV12-5 and TRBJ1-1 gives the full variable domain: DARVTQTPRHKVTEMGQEVTMRCQPILGHNTVFWYRQTMMQGLELLAYFRNRAPLDDSGMPKDRFSAEMPDATLATLKIQPSEPRDSAVYFCASGLGTGVNTEAFFGQGTRLTVV.

V usage is TRBV30 and J usage is TRBJ1-4, with unresolved D. The CDR3 consists of 12 residues. With 8 bases removed from V and 8 bases from J, the gap between germline ends came to 15 bases. The V gene's germline CDR1 is GTSNPN and CDR2 SVGIG (reference sequence). The CDR3 DNA reads TGTGCCCGAATGGTAGGGAGCGAAAAACTGTTTTTT. Amino acids: CARMVGSEKLFF.

The chain employs TRBV9 and TRBJ2-5; 9 bases fit TRBD1. Germline lookup yields CDR1 SGDLS and CDR2 YYNGEE. V lost 0 bases, J lost 5 bases, and 5 bases stayed unmatched. The CDR3 runs 15 residues. CDR3 loop: CASSVVAGQGETQYF. In nucleotides, the CDR3 is TGTGCCAGCAGCGTAGTGGCAGGACAGGGGGAGACCCAGTACTTC.

The chain has TRBV19 and TRBJ1-3, with D perhaps TRBD1 (6 bases). V was shortened by 10 bases and J by 0 bases, with 19 bases between the two germline ends. CDR3 length: 16 residues. Germline V gene sequence: CDR1 LNHDA, CDR2 SQIVND (reference sequence). The CDR3 spells CATRPGHLISGNTIYF. The DNA for the CDR3 is TGTGCCACTCGCCCGGGACACCTAATCTCTGGAAACACCATATATTTT.

The chain combines TRBV5-6 with TRBJ1-3; D is perhaps TRBD1 (5 bases). The CDR3 totals 16 residues. Trimming pared 2 bases from V and 0 bases from J, leaving 12 bases between. The V gene's germline CDR1 is SGHDT and CDR2 YYEEEE. This CDR3 is CASSLRGISSGNTIYF. In DNA, the CDR3 is TGTGCCAGCAGCTTAAGGGGTATATCCTCTGGAAACACCATATATTTT.

The J gene is TRBJ2-2, the V gene TRBV7-3; possible D gene TRBD1, 6 bases. Trimming removed 2 bases at V and 6 bases at J, with 10 bases between. In germline, CDR1 is SGHTA, CDR2 FQGTGA. The length of the CDR3 is 14 residues. In DNA, the CDR3 is TGTGCCAGCAGCTTATATCAGGGGTCCGGGGAGCTGTTTTTT. Residues: CASSLYQGSGELFF.

This chain connects TRBV9 to TRBJ2-1, with no clear D. The length of the CDR3 is 16 residues. Trimming shortened V by 0 bases and J by 0 bases, and 10 bases separated the two germline ends. Per germline, CDR1 SGDLS and CDR2 YYNGEE. For the CDR3, the DNA is TGTGCCAGCAGCGTAGATGCGTGGAGCTCCTACAATGAGCAGTTCTTC. Translating it yields CASSVDAWSSYNEQFF.

The genes are TRBV5-1 and TRBJ2-7; 7 bases agree with TRBD1. This CDR3 is built from 15 residues. V lost 4 bases and J lost 1; bases outside the gene matches: 8. Per the germline V gene, CDR1 is SGHRS and CDR2 is YFSETQ. The CDR3 bases are TGCGCCAGCAGCGCTCCGGGACAGCTGTCCTACGAGCAGTACTTC. Amino acids: CASSAPGQLSYEQYF. Filled out from reference TRBV5-1 and TRBJ2-7, the complete variable domain reads KAGVTQTPRYLIKTRGQQVTLSCSPISGHRSVSWYQQTPGQGLQFLFEYFSETQRNKGNFPGRFSGRQFSNSRSEMNVSTLELGDSALYLCASSAPGQLSYEQYFGPGTRLTVT.

The CDR3 DNA follows: TGTGCCAGCAGCGCCAGGACTAGCGGGAGGGCCGGCGACAATGAGCAGTTCTTC. Translated: CASSARTSGRAGDNEQFF. This chain connects TRBV9 to TRBJ2-1; 15 bases map to TRBD2. This CDR3 spans 18 amino acids. Trimming took 3 bases from V and 5 from J; bases not matched to a gene: 9. CDR1 is SGDLS and CDR2 is YYNGEE in the germline V gene. Based on the CDR3 plus reference TRBV9 and TRBJ2-1, the full variable domain is DSGVTQTPKHLITATGQRVTLRCSPRSGDLSVYWYQQSLDQGLQFLIQYYNGEERAKGNILERFSAQQFPDLHSELNLSSLELGDSALYFCASSARTSGRAGDNEQFFGPGTRLTVL.

The J gene is TRBJ2-7, the V gene TRBV15; 9 bases are shared with TRBD1. Trimming at V came to 1 base and at J to 6 bases, leaving 4 bases not matched to a gene. The CDR3 is 14 residues long. The V gene's germline CDR1 is LNHNV and CDR2 YYDKDF (reference sequence). The CDR3 DNA is TGTGCCACCAGCAGAGTGGGACAGGGTCGCGAGCAGTACTTC. Residues: CATSRVGQGREQYF.

This chain uses TRBV5-1 with TRBJ1-4; D is unclear. The CDR3 has 15 amino acids. The V gene's germline CDR1 is SGHRS and CDR2 YFSETQ. V was clipped by 0 bases and J by 3 bases, with 9 bases between them. The CDR3 DNA is TGCGCCAGCAGCTTGGATGGCAGGCCTAATGAAAAACTGTTTTTT. Protein: CASSLDGRPNEKLFF.

The chain couples TRBV9 to TRBJ2-3, with 10 bases lining up with TRBD2. CDR3 length equals 16 residues. The V and J ends lost 0 bases and 6 bases, in that order; junction bases with no gene match: 7. Germline V gene sequence: CDR1 SGDLS, CDR2 YYNGEE. The CDR3 sequence: CASSVAAGGPIDTQYF. CDR3 nucleotides: TGTGCCAGCAGCGTAGCAGCGGGAGGGCCAATTGATACGCAGTATTTT.

The V and J genes are TRBV27 and TRBJ2-7, with a weak D call TRBD2 (6 bases). The CDR3 runs 16 residues. From germline, CDR1 is MNHEY and CDR2 SMNVEV (reference sequence). Between the trimmed V and J ends, which lost 1 base and 5 bases, there was a span of 18 bases. CDR3 coding DNA: TGTGCCAGCAGTTTATTCCTTGGGGGGATCGCTAACGAGCAGTACTTC. This codes for CASSLFLGGIANEQYF.

A single count supports this clone. The V call is TRBV5-4, the J call TRBJ1-1, with 10 bases identical to TRBD1. The V gene end was trimmed by 3 bases and the J gene end by 5 bases; junction bases not matched to a gene: 4. The CDR3 runs to 14 residues. In germline, CDR1 is SGHNT, CDR2 YYREEE (reference sequence). CDR3 sequence (DNA): TGTGCCAGCAGCTCGGGACAGGGGCGAACTGAAGCTTTCTTT. Translating gives CASSSGQGRTEAFF.